Below, one TCR beta chain is given with its context. Its antigen is still unknown. It has no much larger one-base neighbor in the sample; base qualities were not kept. Patients were selected for having adequate residual fresh-frozen tumor tissue and more than two years of available survival data. An isocitrate dehydrogenase mutation was not carried by any of the glioblastoma patients, although molecular status was otherwise variable. PBMC were collected before vaccination, two weeks after the third vaccination, and at tumor progression when it occurred. The Qiagen DNeasy Blood extraction Kit was used for extraction of genomic DNA. TCRB CDR3 regions were amplified from approximately 2 ug genomic DNA, or all available DNA if less, using the immunoSEQ assay. The multiplex PCR employed 60 forward primers targeting TCR V beta segments and 13 reverse primers targeting J beta segments. Synthetic control templates were spiked into each sample at limiting dilution to estimate reads per starting template. The Illumina HiSeq System generated 87 bp sequencing reads. The authors' pipeline ran thus. PCR and sequencing errors were removed by a nearest neighbor algorithm that merged closely related sequences. TCR overlap was measured as the percentage of unique tumor TCR beta sequences also present in the same patient's peripheral blood. The clones in this table, taken by TCRdb from immuneACCESS, are in-frame only. Not every clone is retained; where verified, under half of the shortfall comes from an unresolved V gene, and the cause of the rest is unknown. V and J calls plus clone size are reproduced from that table; the DNA served to infer D and trimming. A total of roughly 100,000 clones appear in this sample, approximately 80% of them only once. The ten largest clones capture about 12% of the sample.

This entry comes from a study of glioma-infiltrating T cells after dendritic cell vaccination (dated by TCRdb to 2016 to 2017). About the study as a whole: A cohort of roughly 15 glioblastoma patients from Phase I and II dendritic cell vaccination trials was included, of whom 9 were newly diagnosed and 6 had recurrent disease. Between the early 2000s and the early 2010s, patients were given autologous tumor lysate-pulsed dendritic cell vaccination. The vaccine consisted of monocyte-derived dendritic cells cultured less than 9 days with IL-4 and GM-CSF, then pulsed overnight with autologous tumor lysate. Patients received three intradermal dendritic cell vaccine injections at biweekly intervals in the arm below the axilla. In glioblastoma patients vaccinated with dendritic cells, deep sequencing of TCR beta CDR3 regions served to measure the amount of tumor-infiltrating lymphocytes and to compare repertoires between tumor and blood. Survival after dendritic cell vaccination was correlated with TCR sequencing metrics such as TIL content and the overlap between tumor and blood repertoires.

The CDR3 measures 15 amino acids from cysteine to phenylalanine. Only CDR3 DNA is held: 45 bases, read in frame from base 1. Via the germline V gene, CDR1 is LGHNA and CDR2 YNFKEQ. Clipping removes 3 bases from V and 7 bases from J, with 8 as the unmatched junction base count. Paper-wide results and their limitations: The cohort was small and heterogeneous, with few patients having full blood and tumor sets and even fewer initial-recurrent tumor pairs. Longer time to progression and overall survival after dendritic cell vaccination were predicted by higher estimated pretreatment TIL content. The TCR overlap response model with three groups was called speculative and said to need prospective validation. TCR clonality showed no direct relationship with survival, which suggests that a diverse polyclonal response may be important.

The receptor comes from a human donor with glioblastoma. The chain uses TRBV4-2 and TRBJ2-1, with 8 central nucleotides matching TRBD2. The sequencing used blood, collected before dendritic cell vaccination. The bases read TGTGCCAGCAGCCATGACGGGGGGGCACGGAATGAGCAGTTCTTC. This gives the protein CASSHDGGARNEQFF.